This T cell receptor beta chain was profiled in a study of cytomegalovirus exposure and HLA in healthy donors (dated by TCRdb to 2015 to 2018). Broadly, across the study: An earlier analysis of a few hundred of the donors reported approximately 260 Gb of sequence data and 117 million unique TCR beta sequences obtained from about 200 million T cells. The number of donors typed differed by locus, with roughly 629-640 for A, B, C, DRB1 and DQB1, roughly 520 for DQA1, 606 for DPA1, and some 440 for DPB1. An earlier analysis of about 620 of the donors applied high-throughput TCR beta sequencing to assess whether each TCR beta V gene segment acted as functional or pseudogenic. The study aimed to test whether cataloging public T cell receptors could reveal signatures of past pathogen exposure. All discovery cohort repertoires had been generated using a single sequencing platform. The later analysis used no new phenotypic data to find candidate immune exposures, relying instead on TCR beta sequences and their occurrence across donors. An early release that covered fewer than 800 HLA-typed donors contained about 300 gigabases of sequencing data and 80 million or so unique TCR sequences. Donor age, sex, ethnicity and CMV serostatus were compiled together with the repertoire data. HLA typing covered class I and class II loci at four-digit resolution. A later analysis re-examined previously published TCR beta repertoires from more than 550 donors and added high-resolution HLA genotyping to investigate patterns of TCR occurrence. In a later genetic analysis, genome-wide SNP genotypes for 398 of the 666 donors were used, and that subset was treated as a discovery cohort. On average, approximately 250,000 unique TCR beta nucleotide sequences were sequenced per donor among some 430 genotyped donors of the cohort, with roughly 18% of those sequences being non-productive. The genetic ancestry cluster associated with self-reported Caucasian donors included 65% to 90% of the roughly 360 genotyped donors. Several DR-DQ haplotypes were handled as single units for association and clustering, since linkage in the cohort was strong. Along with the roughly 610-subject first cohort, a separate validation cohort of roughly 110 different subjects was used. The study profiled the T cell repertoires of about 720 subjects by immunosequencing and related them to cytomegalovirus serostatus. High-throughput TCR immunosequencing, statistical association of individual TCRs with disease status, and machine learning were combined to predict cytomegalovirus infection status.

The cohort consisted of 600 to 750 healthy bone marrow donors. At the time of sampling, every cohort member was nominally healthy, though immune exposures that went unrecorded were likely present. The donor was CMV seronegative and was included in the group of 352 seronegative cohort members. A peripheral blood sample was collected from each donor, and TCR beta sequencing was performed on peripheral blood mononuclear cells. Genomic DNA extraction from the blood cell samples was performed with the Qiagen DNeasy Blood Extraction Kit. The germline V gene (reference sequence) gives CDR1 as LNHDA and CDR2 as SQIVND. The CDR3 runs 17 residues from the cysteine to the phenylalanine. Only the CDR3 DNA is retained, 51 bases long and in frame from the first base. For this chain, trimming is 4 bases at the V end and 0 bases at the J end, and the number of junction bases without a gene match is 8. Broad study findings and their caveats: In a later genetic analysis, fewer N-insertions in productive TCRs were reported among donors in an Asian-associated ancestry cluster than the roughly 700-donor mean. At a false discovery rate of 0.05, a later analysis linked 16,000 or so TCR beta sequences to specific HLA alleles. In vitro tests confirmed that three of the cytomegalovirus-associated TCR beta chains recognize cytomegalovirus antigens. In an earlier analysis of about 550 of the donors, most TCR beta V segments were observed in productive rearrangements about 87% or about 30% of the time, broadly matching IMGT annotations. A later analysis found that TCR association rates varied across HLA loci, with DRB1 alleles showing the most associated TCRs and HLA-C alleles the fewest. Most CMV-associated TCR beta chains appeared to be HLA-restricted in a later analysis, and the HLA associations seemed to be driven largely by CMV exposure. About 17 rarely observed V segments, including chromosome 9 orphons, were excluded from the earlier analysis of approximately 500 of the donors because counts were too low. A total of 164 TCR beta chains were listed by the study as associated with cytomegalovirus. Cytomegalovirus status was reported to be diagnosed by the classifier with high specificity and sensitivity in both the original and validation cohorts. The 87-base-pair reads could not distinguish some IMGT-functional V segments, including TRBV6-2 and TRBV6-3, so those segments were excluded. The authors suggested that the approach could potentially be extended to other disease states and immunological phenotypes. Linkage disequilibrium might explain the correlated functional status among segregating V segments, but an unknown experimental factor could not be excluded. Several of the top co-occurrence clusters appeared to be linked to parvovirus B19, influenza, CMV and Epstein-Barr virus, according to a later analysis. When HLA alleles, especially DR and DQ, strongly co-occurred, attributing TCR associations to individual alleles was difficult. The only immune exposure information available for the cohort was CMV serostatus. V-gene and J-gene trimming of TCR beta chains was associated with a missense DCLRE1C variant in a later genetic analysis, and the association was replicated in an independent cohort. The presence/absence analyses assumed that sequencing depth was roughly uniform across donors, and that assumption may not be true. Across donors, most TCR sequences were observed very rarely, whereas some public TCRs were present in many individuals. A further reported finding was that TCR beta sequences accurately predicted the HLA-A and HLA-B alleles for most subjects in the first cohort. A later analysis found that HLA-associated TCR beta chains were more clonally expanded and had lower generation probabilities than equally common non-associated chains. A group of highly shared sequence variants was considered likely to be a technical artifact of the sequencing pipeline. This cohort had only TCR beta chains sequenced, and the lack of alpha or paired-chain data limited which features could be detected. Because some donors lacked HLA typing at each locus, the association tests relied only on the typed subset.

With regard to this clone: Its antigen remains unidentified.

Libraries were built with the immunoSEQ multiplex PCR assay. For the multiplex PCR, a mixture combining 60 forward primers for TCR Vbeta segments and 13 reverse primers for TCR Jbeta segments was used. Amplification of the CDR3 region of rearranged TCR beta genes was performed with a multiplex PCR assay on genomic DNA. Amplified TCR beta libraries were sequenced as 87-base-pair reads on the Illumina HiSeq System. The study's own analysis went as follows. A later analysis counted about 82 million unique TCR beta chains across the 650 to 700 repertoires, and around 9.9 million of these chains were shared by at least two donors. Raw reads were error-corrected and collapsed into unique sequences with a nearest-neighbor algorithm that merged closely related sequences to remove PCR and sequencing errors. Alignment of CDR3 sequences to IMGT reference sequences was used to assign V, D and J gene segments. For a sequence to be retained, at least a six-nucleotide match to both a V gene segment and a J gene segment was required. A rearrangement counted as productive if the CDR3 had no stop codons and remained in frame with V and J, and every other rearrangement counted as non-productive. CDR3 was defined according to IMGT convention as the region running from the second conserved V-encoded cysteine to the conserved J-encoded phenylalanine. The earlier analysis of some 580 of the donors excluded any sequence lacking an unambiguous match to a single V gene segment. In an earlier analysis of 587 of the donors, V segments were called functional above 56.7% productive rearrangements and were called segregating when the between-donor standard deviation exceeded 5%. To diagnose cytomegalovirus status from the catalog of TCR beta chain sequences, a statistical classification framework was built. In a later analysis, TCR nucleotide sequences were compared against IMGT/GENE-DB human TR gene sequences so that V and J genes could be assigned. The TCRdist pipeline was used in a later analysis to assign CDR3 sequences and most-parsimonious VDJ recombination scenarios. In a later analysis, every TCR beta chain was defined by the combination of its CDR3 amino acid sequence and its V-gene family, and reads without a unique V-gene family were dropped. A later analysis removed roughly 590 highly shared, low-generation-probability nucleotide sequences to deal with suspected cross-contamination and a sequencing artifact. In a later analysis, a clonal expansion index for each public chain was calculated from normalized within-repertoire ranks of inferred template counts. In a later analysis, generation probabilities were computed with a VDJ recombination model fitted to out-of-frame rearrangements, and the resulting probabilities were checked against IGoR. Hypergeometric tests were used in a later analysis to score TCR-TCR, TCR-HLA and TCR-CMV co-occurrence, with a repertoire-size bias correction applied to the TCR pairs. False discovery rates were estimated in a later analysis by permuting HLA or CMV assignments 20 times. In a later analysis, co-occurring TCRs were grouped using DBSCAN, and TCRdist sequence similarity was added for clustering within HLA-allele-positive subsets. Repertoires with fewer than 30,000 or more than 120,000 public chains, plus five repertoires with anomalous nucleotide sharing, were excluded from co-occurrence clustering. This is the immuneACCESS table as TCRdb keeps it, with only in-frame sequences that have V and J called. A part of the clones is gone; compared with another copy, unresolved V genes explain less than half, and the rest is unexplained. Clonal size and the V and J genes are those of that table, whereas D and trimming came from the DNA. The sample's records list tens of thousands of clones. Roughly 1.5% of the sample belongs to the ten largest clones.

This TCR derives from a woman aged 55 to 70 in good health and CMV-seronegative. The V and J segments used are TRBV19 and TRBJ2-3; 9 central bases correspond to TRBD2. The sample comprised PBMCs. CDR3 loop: CASSTPGLATSTDTQYF. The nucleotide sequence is TGTGCCAGTAGTACCCCCGGACTAGCGACTAGCACAGATACGCAGTATTTT.